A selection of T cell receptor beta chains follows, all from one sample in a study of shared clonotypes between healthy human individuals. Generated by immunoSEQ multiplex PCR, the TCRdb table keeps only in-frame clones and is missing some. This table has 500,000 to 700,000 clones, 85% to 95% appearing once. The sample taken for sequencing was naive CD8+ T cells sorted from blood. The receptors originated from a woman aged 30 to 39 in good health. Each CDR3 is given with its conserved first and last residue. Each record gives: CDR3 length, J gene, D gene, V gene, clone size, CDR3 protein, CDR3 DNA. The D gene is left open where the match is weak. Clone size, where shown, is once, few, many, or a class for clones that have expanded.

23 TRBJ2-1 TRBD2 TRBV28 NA CASSLFYSHKGPGPSGKYNEQFF TGTGCCAGCAGTTTATTCTACTCACATAAAGGTCCGGGGCCTAGCGGGAAATACAATGAGCAGTTCTTC
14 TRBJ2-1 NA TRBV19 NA CASRSIGMDNEQFF TGTGCCAGTAGATCGATAGGTATGGACAATGAGCAGTTCTTC
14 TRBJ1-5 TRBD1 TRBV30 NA CAWSGGQENQPQHF TGTGCCTGGAGCGGAGGACAGGAGAATCAGCCCCAGCATTTT
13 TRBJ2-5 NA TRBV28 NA CASRDGTKETQYF TGTGCCAGCAGGGACGGGACGAAAGAGACCCAGTACTTC
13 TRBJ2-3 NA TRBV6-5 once CASRTEPTDTQYF TGTGCCAGCAGGACGGAGCCAACAGATACGCAGTATTTT
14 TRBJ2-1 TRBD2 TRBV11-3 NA CASSSPLARNEQFF TGTGCCAGCAGCTCACCACTAGCGCGAAACGAGCAGTTCTTC
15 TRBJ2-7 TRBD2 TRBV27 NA CASSLNPAGAYEQYF TGTGCCAGCAGTTTAAATCCGGCGGGAGCCTACGAGCAGTACTTC
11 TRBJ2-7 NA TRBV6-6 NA CASSTGPEQYF TGTGCCAGCAGTACAGGGCCCGAGCAGTACTTC
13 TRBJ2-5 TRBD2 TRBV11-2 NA CASRSGSQETQYF TGTGCCAGCAGGAGCGGGAGTCAAGAGACCCAGTACTTC
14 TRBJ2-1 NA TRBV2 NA CASKAAISYNEQFF TGTGCCAGCAAGGCGGCAATTTCCTACAATGAGCAGTTCTTC
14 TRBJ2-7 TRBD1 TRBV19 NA CASSIGTGTYEQYF TGTGCCAGTAGTATAGGGACAGGCACCTACGAGCAGTACTTC
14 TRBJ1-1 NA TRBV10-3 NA CAIIGGADNTEAFF TGTGCCATCATTGGGGGTGCGGACAACACTGAAGCTTTCTTT
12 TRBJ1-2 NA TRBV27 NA CASSPSGAGYTF TGTGCCAGCAGCCCCTCAGGCGCGGGCTACACCTTC
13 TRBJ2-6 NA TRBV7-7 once CAVPQSRANVLTF TGTGCCGTGCCACAAAGTCGGGCCAACGTCCTGACTTTC
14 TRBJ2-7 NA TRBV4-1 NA CASSQGLYSYEQYF TGCGCCAGCAGCCAAGGGTTATACTCCTACGAGCAGTACTTC
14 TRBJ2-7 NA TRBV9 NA CASSVGGVPYEQYF TGTGCCAGCAGCGTAGGTGGGGTCCCCTACGAGCAGTACTTC
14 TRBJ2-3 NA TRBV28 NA CASSFFSETDTQYF TGTGCCAGCAGTTTCTTCTCGGAGACAGATACGCAGTATTTT
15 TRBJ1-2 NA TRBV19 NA CASSIDVRGYYGYTF TGTGCCAGTAGTATCGACGTCCGGGGTTACTATGGCTACACCTTC
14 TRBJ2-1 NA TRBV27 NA CASSLYRHLNEQFF TGTGCCAGCAGTTTATATAGACACCTAAATGAGCAGTTCTTC
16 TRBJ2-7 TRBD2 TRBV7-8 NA CASSLALAGGPQEQYF TGTGCCAGCAGCTTAGCCCTAGCGGGAGGGCCGCAGGAGCAGTACTTC
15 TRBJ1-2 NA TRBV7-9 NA CASSLSPRAYYGYTF TGTGCCAGCAGCTTAAGTCCCAGAGCGTACTATGGCTACACCTTC
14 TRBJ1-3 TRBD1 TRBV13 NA CASSFATGGNTIYF TGTGCCAGCAGCTTTGCGACAGGGGGAAACACCATATATTTT
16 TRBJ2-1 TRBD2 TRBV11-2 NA CASSLGLAGLVDEQFF TGTGCCAGCAGCTTAGGCCTAGCGGGCCTAGTTGATGAGCAGTTCTTC
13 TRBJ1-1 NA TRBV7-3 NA CASSPNRNTEAFF TGTGCCAGCAGCCCCAACAGGAACACTGAAGCTTTCTTT
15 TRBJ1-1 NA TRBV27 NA CASSLGPGASAEAFF TGTGCCAGCAGTTTGGGGCCGGGGGCGAGCGCTGAAGCTTTCTTT
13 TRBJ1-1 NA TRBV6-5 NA CASSTSGNTEAFF TGTGCCAGCAGTACCTCCGGGAACACTGAAGCTTTCTTT
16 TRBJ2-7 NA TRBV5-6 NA CASSLDRARSDYEQYF TGTGCCAGCAGCTTGGACAGGGCCAGGTCAGACTACGAGCAGTACTTC
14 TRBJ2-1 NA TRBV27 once CASSLSPGVYEQFF TGTGCCAGCAGTTTATCCCCAGGGGTCTATGAGCAGTTCTTC
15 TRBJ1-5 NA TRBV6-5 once CASSYTRYSNQPQHF TGTGCCAGCAGTTACACCCGGTATAGCAATCAGCCCCAGCATTTT
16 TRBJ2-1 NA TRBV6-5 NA CASSYSTEGKGNEQFF TGTGCCAGCAGTTACTCGACGGAGGGGAAGGGCAATGAGCAGTTCTTC
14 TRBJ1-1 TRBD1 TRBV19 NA CASRMDRDGNEAFF TGTGCCAGTAGGATGGACAGGGATGGTAATGAAGCTTTCTTT
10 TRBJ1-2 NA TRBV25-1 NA CASLWTAWTF TGTGCCAGCCTGTGGACAGCCTGGACCTTC
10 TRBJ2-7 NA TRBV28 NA CASSDDEQYF TGTGCCAGCAGTGACGACGAGCAGTACTTC
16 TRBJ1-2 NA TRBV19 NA CASSSSLGPRDYGYTF TGTGCCAGTAGTTCATCGCTGGGGCCGAGGGACTATGGCTACACCTTC
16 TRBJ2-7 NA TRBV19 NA CASSMAHWEGNYEQYF TGTGCCAGTAGTATGGCGCATTGGGAAGGGAACTACGAGCAGTACTTC
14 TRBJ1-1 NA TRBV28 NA CASESIQQYTEAFF TGTGCCAGCGAATCGATACAGCAATACACTGAAGCTTTCTTT
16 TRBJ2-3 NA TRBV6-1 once CASSDMASLMADTQYF TGTGCCAGCAGTGACATGGCTAGTCTAATGGCAGATACGCAGTATTTT
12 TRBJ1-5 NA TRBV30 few CAWSDRNQPQHF TGTGCCTGGAGCGACCGAAATCAGCCCCAGCATTTT
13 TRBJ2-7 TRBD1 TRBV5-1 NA CASTPDRAYEQYF TGCGCCAGCACCCCAGACAGGGCCTACGAGCAGTACTTC
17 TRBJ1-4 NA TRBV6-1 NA CASSAFDSRPTNEKLFF TGTGCCAGCAGTGCGTTCGACAGCCGCCCAACTAATGAAAAACTGTTTTTT
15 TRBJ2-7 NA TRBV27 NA CASSFGGSGTYEQYF TGTGCCAGCAGTTTTGGTGGGAGCGGTACCTACGAGCAGTACTTC
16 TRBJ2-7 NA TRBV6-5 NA CASSLGFSSLSYEQYF TGTGCCAGCAGTTTAGGGTTTAGTAGTTTATCCTACGAGCAGTACTTC
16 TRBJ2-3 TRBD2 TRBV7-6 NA CASSLATSGSTDTQYF TGTGCCAGCAGCTTAGCTACTAGCGGGAGCACAGATACGCAGTATTTT
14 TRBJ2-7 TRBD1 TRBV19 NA CASSTRQGTYEQYF TGTGCCAGTAGTACCCGACAGGGAACCTACGAGCAGTACTTC
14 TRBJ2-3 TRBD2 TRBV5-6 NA CASIPGLGSDTQYF TGTGCCAGCATCCCGGGACTAGGTTCAGATACGCAGTATTTT
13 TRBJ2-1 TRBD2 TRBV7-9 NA CASSRSGSNEQFF TGTGCCAGCAGCAGAAGCGGGAGTAATGAGCAGTTCTTC
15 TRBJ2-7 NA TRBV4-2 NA CASSDPITSSYEQYF TGTGCCAGCAGCGATCCCATCACTAGCTCCTACGAGCAGTACTTC
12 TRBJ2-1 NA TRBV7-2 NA CASSFWGNEQFF TGTGCCAGCAGCTTTTGGGGGAATGAGCAGTTCTTC
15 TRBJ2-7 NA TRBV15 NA CATSRDRWGSYEQYF TGTGCCACCAGCAGAGATCGATGGGGCTCCTACGAGCAGTACTTC
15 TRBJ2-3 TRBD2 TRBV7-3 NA CASSPHAGEPHTQYF TGTGCCAGCAGCCCCCATGCGGGGGAACCGCATACGCAGTATTTT
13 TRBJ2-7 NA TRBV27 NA CASSFSASYEQYF TGTGCCAGCAGTTTTTCGGCTAGCTACGAGCAGTACTTC
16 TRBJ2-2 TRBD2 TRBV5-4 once CASSGAGTRGTGELFF TGTGCCAGCAGCGGCGCCGGGACTAGAGGGACCGGGGAGCTGTTTTTT
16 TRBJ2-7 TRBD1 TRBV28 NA CASSFLGTGISYEQYF TGTGCCAGCAGTTTTTTGGGGACAGGGATAAGCTACGAGCAGTACTTC
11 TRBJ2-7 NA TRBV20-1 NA CSAQRTVEQYF TGCAGTGCTCAGAGAACGGTCGAGCAGTACTTC
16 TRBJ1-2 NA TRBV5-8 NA CASSSPSDAGLDGYTF TGTGCCAGCAGCTCGCCCTCAGACGCAGGGCTGGATGGCTACACCTTC
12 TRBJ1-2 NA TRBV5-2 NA CASSQDLYGYTF TGCGCCAGCAGCCAAGACCTCTATGGCTACACCTTC
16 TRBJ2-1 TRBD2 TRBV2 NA CASSEASGGRMSEQFF TGTGCCAGCAGTGAAGCGAGCGGGGGAAGGATGAGTGAGCAGTTCTTC
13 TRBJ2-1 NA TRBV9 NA CASSVGGGTEQFF TGTGCCAGCAGCGTAGGGGGCGGCACGGAGCAGTTCTTC
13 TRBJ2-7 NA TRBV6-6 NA CATRDSSLYEQYF TGTGCCACTCGGGACTCTTCTCTCTACGAGCAGTACTTC